The entry that follows covers one T cell receptor beta chain sequence. What it binds is not known. This may be a read error, as it is one base from a much larger clone. The ends were cut back, 5 bases at V and 6 bases at J, with 14 bases in the middle. In germline, CDR1 is MDHEN, CDR2 SYDVKM. This CDR3 contains 13 residues. This record belongs to a study of shared clonotypes between healthy human individuals. Regarding the study as a whole: Enrolling few donors narrowed the genetic and exposure-history diversity that was represented.

The assay was immunoSEQ multiplex PCR, and TCRdb's table has in-frame clones only and misses some. The data contain fewer than 600,000 clones, roughly three quarters of them singletons. The donors were all Caucasian adults (living in Nashville, Tennessee). The sequenced sample consisted of PBMCs. V gene TRBV28 combines with J gene TRBJ2-7; D is perhaps TRBD2 (6 bases). The clonotype was recovered from a woman between 40 and 55 years old in good health. Some clones in this sample may be carry-over from other donors' samples. The CDR3 here is CASSNGSLGEQYF. The DNA of the CDR3 is TGTGCCAGCAGTAACGGGAGTCTGGGCGAGCAGTACTTC.